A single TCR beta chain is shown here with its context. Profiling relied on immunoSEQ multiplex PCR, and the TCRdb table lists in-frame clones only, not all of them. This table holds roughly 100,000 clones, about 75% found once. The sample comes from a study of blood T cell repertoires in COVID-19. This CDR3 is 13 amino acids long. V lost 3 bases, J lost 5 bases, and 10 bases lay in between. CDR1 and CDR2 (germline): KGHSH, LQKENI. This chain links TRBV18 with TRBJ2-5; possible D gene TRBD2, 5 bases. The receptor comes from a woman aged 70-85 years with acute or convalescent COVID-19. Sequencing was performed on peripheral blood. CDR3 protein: CASSPLLGETQYF. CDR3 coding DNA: TGTGCCAGCTCACCCCTACTAGGGGAGACCCAGTACTTC. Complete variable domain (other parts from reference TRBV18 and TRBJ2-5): NAGVMQNPRHLVRRRGQEARLRCSPMKGHSHVYWYRQLPEEGLKFMVYLQKENIIDESGMPKERFSAEFPKEGPSILRIQQVVRGDSAAYFCASSPLLGETQYFGPGTRLLVL.